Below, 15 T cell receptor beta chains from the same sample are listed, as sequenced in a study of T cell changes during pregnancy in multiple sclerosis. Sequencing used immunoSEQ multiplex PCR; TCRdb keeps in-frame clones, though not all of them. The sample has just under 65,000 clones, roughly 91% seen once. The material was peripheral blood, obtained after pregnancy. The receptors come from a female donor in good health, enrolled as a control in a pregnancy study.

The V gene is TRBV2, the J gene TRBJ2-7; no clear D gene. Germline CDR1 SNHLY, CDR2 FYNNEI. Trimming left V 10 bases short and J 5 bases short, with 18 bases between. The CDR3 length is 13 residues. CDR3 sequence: CATTQDIIDEQYF. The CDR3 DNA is TGTGCCACCACACAAGACATCATCGACGAGCAGTACTTC.

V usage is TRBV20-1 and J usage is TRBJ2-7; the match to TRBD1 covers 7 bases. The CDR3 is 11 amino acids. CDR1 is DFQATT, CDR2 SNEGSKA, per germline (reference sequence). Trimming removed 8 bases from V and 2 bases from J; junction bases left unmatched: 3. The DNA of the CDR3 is TGCAGTAACAGGGGACCCTACGAGCAGTACTTC. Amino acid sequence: CSNRGPYEQYF.

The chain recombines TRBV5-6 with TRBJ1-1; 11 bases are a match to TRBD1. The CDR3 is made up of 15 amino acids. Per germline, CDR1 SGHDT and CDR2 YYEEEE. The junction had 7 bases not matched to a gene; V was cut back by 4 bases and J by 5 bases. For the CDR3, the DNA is TGTGCCAGCAGCACCGGGACAGGGGGATGGACTGAAGCTTTCTTT. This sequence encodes CASSTGTGGWTEAFF.

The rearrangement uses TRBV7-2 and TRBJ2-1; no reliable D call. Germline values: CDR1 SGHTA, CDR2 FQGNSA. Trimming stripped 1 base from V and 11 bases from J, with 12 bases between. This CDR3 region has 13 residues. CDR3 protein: CASSLVVGQKQFF. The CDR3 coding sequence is TGTGCCAGCAGCTTAGTAGTGGGCCAGAAGCAGTTCTTC.

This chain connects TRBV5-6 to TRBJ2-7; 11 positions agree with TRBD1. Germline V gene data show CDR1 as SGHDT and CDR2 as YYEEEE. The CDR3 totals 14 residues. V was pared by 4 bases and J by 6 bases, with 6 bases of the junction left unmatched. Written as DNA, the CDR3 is TGTGCCAGCAGCAGCGGACAGGGGGCGCGCGAGCAGTACTTC. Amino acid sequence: CASSSGQGAREQYF.

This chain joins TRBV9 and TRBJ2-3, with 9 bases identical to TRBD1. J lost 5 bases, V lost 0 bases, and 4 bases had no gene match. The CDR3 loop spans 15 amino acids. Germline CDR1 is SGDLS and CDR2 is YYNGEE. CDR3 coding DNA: TGTGCCAGCAGCGTAGAACAGGGGGCGCGAGATACGCAGTATTTT. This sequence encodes CASSVEQGARDTQYF.

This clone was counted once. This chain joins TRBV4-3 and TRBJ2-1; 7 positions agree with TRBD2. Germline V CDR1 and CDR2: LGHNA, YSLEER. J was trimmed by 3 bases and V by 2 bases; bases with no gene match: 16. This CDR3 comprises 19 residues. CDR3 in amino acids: CASSQSSPPAGTLYNEQFF. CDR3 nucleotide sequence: TGCGCCAGCAGCCAATCGAGCCCCCCAGCGGGGACTCTCTACAATGAGCAGTTCTTC.

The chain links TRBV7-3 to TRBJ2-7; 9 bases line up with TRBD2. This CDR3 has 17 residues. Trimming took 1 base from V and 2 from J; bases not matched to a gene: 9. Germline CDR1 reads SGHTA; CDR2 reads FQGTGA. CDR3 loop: CASSLNGAGGPPYEQYF. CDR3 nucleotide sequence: TGTGCCAGCAGCTTAAACGGAGCGGGGGGCCCCCCCTACGAGCAGTACTTC.

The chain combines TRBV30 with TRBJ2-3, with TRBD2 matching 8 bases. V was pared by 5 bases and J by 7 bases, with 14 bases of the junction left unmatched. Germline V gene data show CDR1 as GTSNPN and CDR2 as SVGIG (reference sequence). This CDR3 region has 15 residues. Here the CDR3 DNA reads TGTGCCTGGGGGTCGGGGCGGGGGGCCTCTCATACGCAGTATTTT. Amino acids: CAWGSGRGASHTQYF.

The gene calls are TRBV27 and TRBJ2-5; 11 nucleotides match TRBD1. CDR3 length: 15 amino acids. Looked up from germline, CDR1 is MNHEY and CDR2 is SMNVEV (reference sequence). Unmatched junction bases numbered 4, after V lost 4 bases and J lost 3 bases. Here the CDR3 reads CASSSLGQGEETQYF. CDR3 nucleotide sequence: TGTGCCAGCAGTTCCCTGGGACAGGGGGAAGAGACCCAGTACTTC.

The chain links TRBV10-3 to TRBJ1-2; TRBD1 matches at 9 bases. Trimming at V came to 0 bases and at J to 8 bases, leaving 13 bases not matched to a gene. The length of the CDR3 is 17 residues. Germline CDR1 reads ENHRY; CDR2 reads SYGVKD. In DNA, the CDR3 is TGTGCCATCAGTGAGTCGTCGGCGGACAGGGGATTGAGGGGCTACACCTTC. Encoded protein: CAISESSADRGLRGYTF.

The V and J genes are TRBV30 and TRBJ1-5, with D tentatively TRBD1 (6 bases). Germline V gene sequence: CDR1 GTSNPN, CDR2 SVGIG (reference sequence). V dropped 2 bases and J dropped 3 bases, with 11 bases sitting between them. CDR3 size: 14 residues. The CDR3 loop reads CAWSPGQPNQPQHF. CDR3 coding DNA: TGTGCCTGGAGTCCCGGACAGCCCAATCAGCCCCAGCATTTT.

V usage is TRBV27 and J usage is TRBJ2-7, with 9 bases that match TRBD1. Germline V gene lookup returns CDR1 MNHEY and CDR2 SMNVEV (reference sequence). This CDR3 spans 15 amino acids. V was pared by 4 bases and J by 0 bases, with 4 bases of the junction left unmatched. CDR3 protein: CASSSTTGGSYEQYF. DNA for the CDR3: TGTGCCAGCAGTTCCACGACAGGGGGCTCCTACGAGCAGTACTTC.

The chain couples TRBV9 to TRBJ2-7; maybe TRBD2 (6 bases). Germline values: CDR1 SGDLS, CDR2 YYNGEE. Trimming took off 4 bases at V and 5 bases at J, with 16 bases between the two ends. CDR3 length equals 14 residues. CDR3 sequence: CASSPGGAGDEQYF. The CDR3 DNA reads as TGTGCCAGCAGCCCAGGCGGGGCAGGCGACGAGCAGTACTTC.

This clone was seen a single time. The CDR3, as DNA: TGTGCCAGCAGCCACGGACTAAGCACAGATACGCAGTATTTT. Its translation: CASSHGLSTDTQYF. The chain has TRBV7-2 and TRBJ2-3; D is perhaps TRBD2 (6 bases). Germline values: CDR1 SGHTA, CDR2 FQGNSA. V lost 5 bases and J 0 bases, leaving 9 bases between the germline ends. The CDR3 has 14 residues. The full variable domain, rest sourced from reference TRBV7-2 and TRBJ2-3, is GAGVSQSPSNKVTEKGKDVELRCDPISGHTALYWYRQSLGQGLEFLIYFQGNSAPDKSGLPSDRFSAERTGGSVSTLTIQRTQQEDSAVYLCASSHGLSTDTQYFGPGTRLTVL.